The rows below give T cell receptor beta chains drawn from one sample of a study of blood T cell repertoires in COVID-19. The repertoire was sequenced with immunoSEQ multiplex PCR; TCRdb's copy has only in-frame clones and lacks some. This table has roughly 150,000 clones, approximately 88% appearing once. The sequencing sample was made of peripheral blood. These receptors were taken from a human donor in a cohort sampled during active COVID-19. Both conserved end residues are part of each CDR3. The order of the fields is J gene, D gene, V gene, clone size, CDR3 protein, CDR3 DNA. D genes are given only for firm matches. Not all rows give a size; the values are once, few, many and, for expanded clones, a class.

TRBJ1-2 TRBD1 TRBV18 - CASSPLPDRDGGYTF TGTGCCAGCTCACCCCTTCCCGACAGGGATGGTGGCTACACCTTC
TRBJ2-3 TRBD2 TRBV3-1/TRBV3-2 - CASSPSSGGAGSDTQYF TGTGCCAGCAGCCCCTCGAGCGGGGGGGCCGGGTCAGATACGCAGTATTTT
TRBJ1-4 TRBD1 TRBV27 - CASSLLGTGEEKLFF TGTGCCAGCAGTTTATTGGGGACAGGTGAAGAAAAACTGTTTTTT
TRBJ2-7 TRBD2 TRBV18 - CASTVSSGSYEQYF TGTGCCAGCACTGTTTCTAGCGGTTCCTACGAGCAGTACTTC
TRBJ1-2 - TRBV5-8 - CASSFDTHYGYTF TGTGCCAGCAGCTTTGACACGCACTATGGCTACACCTTC
TRBJ2-7 TRBD2 TRBV27 - CASSLSGLAGTSEQYF TGTGCCAGCAGTTTATCGGGACTAGCGGGGACGAGCGAGCAGTACTTC
TRBJ2-2 - TRBV7-3 few CASSLKWAVLKKPGELFF TGTGCCAGCAGCTTAAAGTGGGCTGTCCTCAAGAAACCCGGGGAGCTGTTTTTT
TRBJ1-2 - TRBV7-2 - CASSQDRSDHYGYTF TGTGCCAGCAGCCAAGACAGGTCGGATCACTATGGCTACACCTTC
TRBJ1-5 TRBD1 TRBV20-1 - CSASGGQTNSNQPQHF TGCAGTGCTAGTGGGGGACAGACTAATAGCAATCAGCCCCAGCATTTT
TRBJ1-1 - TRBV25-1 - CASSDSGKTEAFF TGTGCCAGCAGTGATTCCGGGAAAACTGAAGCTTTCTTT
TRBJ2-7 TRBD1 TRBV24-1 - CATSDTGVNYEQYF TGTGCCACCAGTGATACAGGGGTTAACTACGAGCAGTACTTC
TRBJ2-2 TRBD2 TRBV4-1 - CASSRGSEYTGELFF TGCGCCAGCAGCCGCGGGAGCGAGTACACCGGGGAGCTGTTTTTT
TRBJ2-7 - TRBV30 - CACAEGGYEQYF TGTGCCTGCGCTGAAGGAGGATACGAGCAGTACTTC
TRBJ2-2 TRBD1 TRBV5-1 - CASSSKRTGGNTGELFF TGCGCCAGCAGCTCAAAAAGGACAGGTGGGAACACCGGGGAGCTGTTTTTT
TRBJ2-1 TRBD2 TRBV6-2/TRBV6-3 - CASSSTSGDEQFF TGTGCCAGCAGTTCCACTAGCGGTGATGAGCAGTTCTTC
TRBJ1-1 - TRBV30 - CAWSGVNTEAFF TGTGCCTGGAGTGGAGTGAACACTGAAGCTTTCTTT
TRBJ2-5 - TRBV5-8 few CASSYPTGYQETQYF TGTGCCAGCAGCTACCCGACTGGCTACCAAGAGACCCAGTACTTC
TRBJ2-1 TRBD1 TRBV27 - CASNRGQPSSYNEQFF TGTGCCAGCAACCGGGGACAGCCGAGCTCCTACAATGAGCAGTTCTTC
TRBJ2-7 TRBD2 TRBV27 - CASTLGAGGNYEQYF TGTGCCAGCACCCTGGGAGCGGGGGGTAACTACGAGCAGTACTTC
TRBJ1-6 - TRBV15 - CATNYGQGGPLHF TGTGCCACCAATTACGGACAAGGCGGACCCCTCCACTTT
TRBJ1-5 - TRBV5-6 - CASSLGGSNQPQHF TGTGCCAGCAGCCTGGGAGGCTCTAATCAGCCCCAGCATTTT
TRBJ2-3 - TRBV5-1 few CASSVGSDPLGDTQYF TGCGCCAGCAGCGTTGGAAGCGACCCTCTTGGAGATACGCAGTATTTT
TRBJ2-3 TRBD2 TRBV19 once CASSTSSASGRTDTQYF TGTGCCAGTAGTACATCCTCCGCTAGCGGACGCACAGATACGCAGTATTTT
TRBJ1-4 TRBD1 TRBV24-1 - CATSDHGQGGEKLFF TGTGCCACCAGTGACCACGGACAGGGAGGTGAAAAACTGTTTTTT
TRBJ1-1 TRBD1 TRBV19 - CASSLGQGFEAFF TGTGCCAGTAGTCTTGGACAGGGCTTTGAAGCTTTCTTT
TRBJ2-5 - TRBV19 - CASSSSGVQETQYF TGTGCCAGTAGTTCGTCGGGTGTTCAGGAGACCCAGTACTTC
TRBJ1-2 TRBD1 TRBV27 once CASSHRRTGSSGYTF TGTGCCAGCAGTCACCGCCGGACAGGGTCGAGCGGCTACACCTTC
TRBJ2-7 TRBD1 TRBV3-1/TRBV3-2 - CASSQGRDRAYEQYF TGTGCCAGCAGCCAAGGCCGGGACAGAGCCTACGAGCAGTACTTC
TRBJ1-2 TRBD1 TRBV24-1 - CATSDPGQGAEGYTF TGTGCCACCAGTGATCCTGGACAGGGGGCGGAAGGCTACACCTTC
TRBJ1-2 - TRBV30 - CAWSSTRLGGYTF TGTGCCTGGAGTTCGACGAGGTTGGGTGGCTACACCTTC
TRBJ1-1 TRBD1 TRBV7-6 - CASSFGQAFMNTEAFF TGTGCCAGCAGCTTCGGACAGGCCTTCATGAACACTGAAGCTTTCTTT
TRBJ2-7 - TRBV6-1 - CASSEAGPLSYEQYF TGTGCCAGCAGTGAGGCAGGCCCCCTCTCCTACGAGCAGTACTTC
TRBJ2-1 - TRBV27 - CASSLSGGSYNEQFF TGTGCCAGCAGTTTATCTGGCGGGTCTTACAATGAGCAGTTCTTC
TRBJ1-3 - TRBV6-2/TRBV6-3 - CASSFRGSGNTIYF TGTGCCAGCAGTTTTCGGGGATCTGGAAACACCATATATTTT
TRBJ1-4 - TRBV11-3 - CASSHVRGGVSTNEKLFF TGTGCCAGCAGCCATGTCCGGGGGGGAGTCTCAACTAATGAAAAACTGTTTTTT
TRBJ1-2 TRBD1 TRBV6-2/TRBV6-3 - CASSLTGTEGYTF TGTGCCAGCAGTTTGACAGGGACGGAGGGCTACACCTTC
TRBJ1-4 - TRBV10-3 - CAIGGGGEKLFF TGTGCCATCGGGGGGGGAGGTGAAAAACTGTTTTTT
TRBJ2-7 - TRBV18 - CASSPPGQYEQYF TGTGCCAGCTCACCACCCGGACAGTACGAGCAGTACTTC
TRBJ2-3 - TRBV28 once CASSFSRVADTQYF TGTGCCAGCAGTTTTTCCCGGGTGGCAGATACGCAGTATTTT
TRBJ2-2 - TRBV5-1 - CASSLSLAGNTGELFF TGCGCCAGCAGCTTGAGTCTGGCGGGGAACACCGGGGAGCTGTTTTTT
TRBJ2-7 - TRBV28 - CASLEPGSEEQYF TGTGCCAGCCTCGAGCCAGGGTCGGAGGAGCAGTACTTC
TRBJ2-7 TRBD1 TRBV7-8 - CASSPRDRASYEQYF TGTGCCAGCAGCCCCCGGGACAGGGCCTCCTACGAGCAGTACTTC
TRBJ1-2 TRBD1 TRBV12-3/TRBV12-4 - CASSLPGGDGYTF TGTGCCAGCAGTTTGCCAGGGGGCGATGGCTACACCTTC
TRBJ1-3 TRBD1 TRBV19 - CATRDSPGGTGNTIYF TGTGCCACAAGGGACAGCCCAGGAGGGACTGGAAACACCATATATTTT
TRBJ1-1 - TRBV5-6 - CASSFGGALGAEAFF TGTGCCAGCAGCTTCGGGGGGGCATTAGGCGCTGAAGCTTTCTTT